This TCR beta chain derives from a study of blood T cells in healthy people across ages. Overall study: Template switching captured about one barcoded beta molecule per two T cells.

Trimming removed 5 bases from V and 3 bases from J; junction bases left unmatched: 11. Germline loops: CDR1 DFQATT, CDR2 SNEGSKA (reference sequence). This CDR3 region has 15 residues. Then a second PCR, running about 6 to 12 cycles, was carried out with a sample-barcoded 5' primer and a J-beta primer mix. Sequencing yielded, for each sample, at least 3 million paired-end reads carrying CDR3. In TCRdb, the 5' RACE reads were re-called with MiXCR into one record per CDR3 protein. The table lists about 1 million distinct CDR3 sequences, around 45% of them singletons, with approximately 20% in the top ten.

The sequence came from a woman aged 55-70 years in good health. The sequenced sample was blood. This sequence joins TRBV20-1 and TRBJ2-7; 9 bases agree with TRBD2. CDR3 loop: CSAPNRLAAFYEQYF. In DNA form, the CDR3 reads TGCAGTGCTCCCAACCGACTAGCGGCCTTCTACGAGCAGTACTTC.